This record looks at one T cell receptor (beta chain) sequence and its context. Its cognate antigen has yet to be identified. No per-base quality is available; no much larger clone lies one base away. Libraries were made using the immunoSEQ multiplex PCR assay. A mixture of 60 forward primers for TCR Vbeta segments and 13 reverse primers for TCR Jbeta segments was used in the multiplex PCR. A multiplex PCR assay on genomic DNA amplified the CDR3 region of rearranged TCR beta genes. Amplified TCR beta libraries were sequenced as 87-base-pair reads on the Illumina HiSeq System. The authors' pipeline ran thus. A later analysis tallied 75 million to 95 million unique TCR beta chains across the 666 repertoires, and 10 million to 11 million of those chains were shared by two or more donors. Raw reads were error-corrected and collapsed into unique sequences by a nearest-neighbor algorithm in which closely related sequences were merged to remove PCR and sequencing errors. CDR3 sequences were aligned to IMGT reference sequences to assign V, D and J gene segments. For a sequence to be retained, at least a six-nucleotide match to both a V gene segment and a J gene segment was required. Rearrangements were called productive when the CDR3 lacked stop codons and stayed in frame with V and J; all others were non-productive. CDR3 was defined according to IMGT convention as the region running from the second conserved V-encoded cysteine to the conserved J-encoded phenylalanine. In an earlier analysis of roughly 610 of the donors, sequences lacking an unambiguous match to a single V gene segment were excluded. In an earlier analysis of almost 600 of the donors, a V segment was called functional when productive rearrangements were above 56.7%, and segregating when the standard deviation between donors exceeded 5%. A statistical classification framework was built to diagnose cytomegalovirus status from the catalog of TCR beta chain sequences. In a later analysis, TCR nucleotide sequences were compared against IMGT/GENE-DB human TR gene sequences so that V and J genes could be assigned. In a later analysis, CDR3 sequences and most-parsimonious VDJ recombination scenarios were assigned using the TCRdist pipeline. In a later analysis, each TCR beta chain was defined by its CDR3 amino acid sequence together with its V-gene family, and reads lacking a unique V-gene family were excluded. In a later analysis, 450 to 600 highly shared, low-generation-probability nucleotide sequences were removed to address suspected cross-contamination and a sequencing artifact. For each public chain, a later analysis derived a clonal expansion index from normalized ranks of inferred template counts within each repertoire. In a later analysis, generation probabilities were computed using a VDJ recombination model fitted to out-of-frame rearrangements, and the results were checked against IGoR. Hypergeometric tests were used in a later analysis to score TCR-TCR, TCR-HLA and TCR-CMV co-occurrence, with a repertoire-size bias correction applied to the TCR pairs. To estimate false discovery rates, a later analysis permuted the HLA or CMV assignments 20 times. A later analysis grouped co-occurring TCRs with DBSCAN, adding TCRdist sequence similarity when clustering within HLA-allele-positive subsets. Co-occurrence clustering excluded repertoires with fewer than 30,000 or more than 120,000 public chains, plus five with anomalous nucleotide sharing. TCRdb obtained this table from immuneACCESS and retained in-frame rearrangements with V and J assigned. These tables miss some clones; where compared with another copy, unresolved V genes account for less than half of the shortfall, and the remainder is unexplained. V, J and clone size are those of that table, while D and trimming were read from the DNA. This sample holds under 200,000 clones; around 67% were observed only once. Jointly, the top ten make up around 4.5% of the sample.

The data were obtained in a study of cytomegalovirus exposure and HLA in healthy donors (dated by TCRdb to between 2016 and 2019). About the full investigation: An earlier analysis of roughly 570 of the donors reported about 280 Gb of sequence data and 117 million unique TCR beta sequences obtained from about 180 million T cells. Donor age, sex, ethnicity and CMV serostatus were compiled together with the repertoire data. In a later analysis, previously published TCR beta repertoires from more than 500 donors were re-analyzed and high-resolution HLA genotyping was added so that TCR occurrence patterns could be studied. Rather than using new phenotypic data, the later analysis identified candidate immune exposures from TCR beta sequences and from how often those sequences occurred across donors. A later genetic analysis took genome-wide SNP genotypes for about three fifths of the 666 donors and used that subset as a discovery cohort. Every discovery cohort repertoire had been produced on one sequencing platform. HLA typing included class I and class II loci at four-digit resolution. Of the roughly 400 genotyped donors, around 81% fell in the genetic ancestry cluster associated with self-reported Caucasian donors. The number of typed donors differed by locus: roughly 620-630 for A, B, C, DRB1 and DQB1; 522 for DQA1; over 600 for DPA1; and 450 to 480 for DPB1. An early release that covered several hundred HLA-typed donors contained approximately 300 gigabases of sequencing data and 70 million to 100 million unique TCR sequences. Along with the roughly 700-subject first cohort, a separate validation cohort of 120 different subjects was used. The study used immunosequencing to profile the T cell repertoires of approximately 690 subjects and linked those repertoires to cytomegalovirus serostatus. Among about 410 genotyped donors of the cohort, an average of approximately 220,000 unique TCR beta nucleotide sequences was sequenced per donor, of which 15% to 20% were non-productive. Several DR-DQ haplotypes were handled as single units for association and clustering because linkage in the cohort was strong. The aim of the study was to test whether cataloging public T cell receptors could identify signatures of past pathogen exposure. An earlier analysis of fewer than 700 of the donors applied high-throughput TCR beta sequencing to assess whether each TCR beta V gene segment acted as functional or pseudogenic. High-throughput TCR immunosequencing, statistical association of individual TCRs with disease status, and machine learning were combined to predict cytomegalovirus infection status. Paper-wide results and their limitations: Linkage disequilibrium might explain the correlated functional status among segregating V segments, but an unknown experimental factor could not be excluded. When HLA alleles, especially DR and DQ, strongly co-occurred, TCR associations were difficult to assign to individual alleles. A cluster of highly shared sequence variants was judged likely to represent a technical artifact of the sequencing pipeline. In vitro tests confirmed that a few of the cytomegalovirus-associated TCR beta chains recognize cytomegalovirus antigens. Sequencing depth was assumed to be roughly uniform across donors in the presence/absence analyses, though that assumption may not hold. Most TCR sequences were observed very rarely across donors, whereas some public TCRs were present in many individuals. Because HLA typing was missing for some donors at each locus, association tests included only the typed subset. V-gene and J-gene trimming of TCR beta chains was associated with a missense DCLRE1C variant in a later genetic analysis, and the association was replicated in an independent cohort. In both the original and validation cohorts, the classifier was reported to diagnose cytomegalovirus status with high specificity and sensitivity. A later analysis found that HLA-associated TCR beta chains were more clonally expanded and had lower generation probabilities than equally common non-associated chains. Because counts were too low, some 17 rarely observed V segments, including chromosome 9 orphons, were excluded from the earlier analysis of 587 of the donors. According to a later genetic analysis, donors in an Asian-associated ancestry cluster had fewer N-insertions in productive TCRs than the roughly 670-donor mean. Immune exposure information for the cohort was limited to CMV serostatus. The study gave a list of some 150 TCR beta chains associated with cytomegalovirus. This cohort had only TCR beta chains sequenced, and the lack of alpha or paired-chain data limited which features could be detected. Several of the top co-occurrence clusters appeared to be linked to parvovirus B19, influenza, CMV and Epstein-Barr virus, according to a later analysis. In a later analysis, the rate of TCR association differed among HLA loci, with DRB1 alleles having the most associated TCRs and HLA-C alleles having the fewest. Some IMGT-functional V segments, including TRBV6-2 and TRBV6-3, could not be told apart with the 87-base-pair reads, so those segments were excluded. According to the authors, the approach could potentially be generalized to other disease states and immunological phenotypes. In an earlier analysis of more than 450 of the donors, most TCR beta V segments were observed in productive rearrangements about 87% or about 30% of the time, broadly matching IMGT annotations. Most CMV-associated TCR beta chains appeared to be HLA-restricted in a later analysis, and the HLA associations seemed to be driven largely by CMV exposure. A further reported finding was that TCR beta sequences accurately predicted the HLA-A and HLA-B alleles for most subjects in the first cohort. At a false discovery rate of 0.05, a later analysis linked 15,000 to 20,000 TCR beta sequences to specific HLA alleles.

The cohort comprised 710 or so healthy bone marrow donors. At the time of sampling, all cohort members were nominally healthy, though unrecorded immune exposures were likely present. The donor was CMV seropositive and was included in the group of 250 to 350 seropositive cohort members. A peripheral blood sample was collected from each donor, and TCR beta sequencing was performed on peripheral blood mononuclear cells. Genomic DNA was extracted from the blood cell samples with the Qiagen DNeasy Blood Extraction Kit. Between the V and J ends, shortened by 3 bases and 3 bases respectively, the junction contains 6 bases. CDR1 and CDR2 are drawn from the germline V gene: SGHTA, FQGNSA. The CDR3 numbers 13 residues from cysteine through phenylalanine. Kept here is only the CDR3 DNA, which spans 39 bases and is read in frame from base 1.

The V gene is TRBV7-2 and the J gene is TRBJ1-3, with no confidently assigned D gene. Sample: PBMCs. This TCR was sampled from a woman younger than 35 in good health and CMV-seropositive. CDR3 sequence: CASSFGGGNTIYF. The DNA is TGTGCCAGCAGCTTTGGAGGTGGAAACACCATATATTTT.